The 3 T cell receptor beta chains below were found in one sample sequenced in a study of naive CD8 T cells in extremely preterm neonates. Method: immunoSEQ multiplex PCR; TCRdb's copy keeps in-frame clones and lacks some. The sample holds around 6,400 clones, just under 98% seen once. Specimen: naive CD8+ T cells from blood. These receptors all come from a human donor in good health.

The chain combines TRBV5-4 with TRBJ2-1, with TRBD1 identical over 8 bases. The CDR3 sequence is 15 residues long. Germline-derived CDR1 and CDR2 are SGHNT and YYREEE (reference sequence). The junction had 7 bases not matched to a gene; V was cut back by 4 bases and J by 4 bases. The CDR3 DNA reads as TGTGCCAGCAGCACGGATGACAGGGGATACAATGAGCAGTTCTTC. Translating gives CASSTDDRGYNEQFF.

The chain uses TRBV19 and TRBJ2-1; D call uncertain. This CDR3 has 12 residues. V lost 3 bases to trimming and J lost 7 bases, with 7 bases between them. Per the germline V gene, CDR1 is LNHDA and CDR2 is SQIVND (reference sequence). CDR3 amino acids: CASSIVSNEQFF. The CDR3 DNA follows: TGTGCCAGTAGTATCGTCTCTAATGAGCAGTTCTTC.

The chain has TRBV13 and TRBJ2-7; D may be TRBD2 (6 bases). V lost 5 bases to trimming and J lost 7 bases, with 21 bases between them. CDR1 is PRHDT, CDR2 FYEKMQ, per germline (reference sequence). The CDR3 loop spans 15 amino acids. CDR3 protein: CASSLGLRAVLEQYF. DNA for the CDR3: TGTGCCAGCAGCCTGGGACTTAGAGCGGTCTTGGAGCAGTACTTC.